These T cell receptor beta chains were read from a single sample in a study of shared clonotypes between healthy human individuals. Generated by immunoSEQ multiplex PCR, the TCRdb table keeps only in-frame clones and is missing some. The table lists fewer than 1.6 million clones, around 98.5% of them singletons. The sequenced sample was naive CD4+ T cells sorted from blood. The receptors here all came from a man in his thirties or forties in good health. The CDR3 runs from the conserved cysteine through the conserved F or W. The order of the fields is J gene, clone size, V gene, CDR3 protein. Some rows mark clone size as missing; the rest say once, few, many or name a class of expanded clone.

TRBJ2-1 NA TRBV7-8 CASRDRGGGEQFF
TRBJ2-2 NA TRBV5-8 CASTGTRGIGELFF
TRBJ2-1 NA TRBV6-5 CATWTGGEFF
TRBJ1-5 NA TRBV28 CASTSGGNQPQHF
TRBJ1-1 once TRBV28 CASSSGQGPEAFF
TRBJ2-7 NA TRBV7-9 CASSLFGGSSSYEQYF
TRBJ2-1 NA TRBV7-7 CASSLGTSYNEQFF
TRBJ2-2 NA TRBV7-2 CASSFPGDPRTGELFF
TRBJ2-7 NA TRBV15 CATSKVLGTGVYEQYF
TRBJ2-1 NA TRBV5-1 CASSLRSTLPDMSYNEQFF
TRBJ1-4 NA TRBV18 CASSPLHWEKLFF
TRBJ2-4 NA TRBV14 CASSQESGVGSKNIQYF
TRBJ2-5 NA TRBV15 CATRRGQETQYF
TRBJ1-1 NA TRBV28 CASSTQRGHTEAFF
TRBJ2-5 NA TRBV5-1 CASSLDREETQYF
TRBJ2-2 NA TRBV6-1 CASSALAGGLTGELFF